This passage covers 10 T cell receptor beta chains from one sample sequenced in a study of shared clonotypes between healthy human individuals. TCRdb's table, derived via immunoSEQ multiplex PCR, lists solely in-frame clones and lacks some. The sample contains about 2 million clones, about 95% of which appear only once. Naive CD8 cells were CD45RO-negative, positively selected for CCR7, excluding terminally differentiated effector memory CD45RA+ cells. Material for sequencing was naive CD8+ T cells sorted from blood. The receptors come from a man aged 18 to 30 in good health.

CDR3 sequence reads: CASSLAVSPYEQYF. Here the CDR3 DNA reads TGTGCCAGCAGCTTAGCGGTCAGTCCCTACGAGCAGTACTTC. The chain joins TRBV7-9 to TRBJ2-7; D is unclear. V was shortened by 0 bases and J by 2 bases, with 8 bases between the two germline ends. The germline V gene encodes CDR1 SEHNR and CDR2 FQNEAQ (reference sequence). This CDR3 has 14 amino acids.

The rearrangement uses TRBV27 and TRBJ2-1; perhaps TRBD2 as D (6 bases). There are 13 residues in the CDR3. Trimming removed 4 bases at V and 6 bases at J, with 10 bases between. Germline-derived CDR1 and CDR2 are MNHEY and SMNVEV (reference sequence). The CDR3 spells CASSSFGGNEQFF. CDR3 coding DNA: TGTGCCAGCAGTTCTTTCGGGGGCAATGAGCAGTTCTTC.

The CDR3 protein is CAGQGLSSGNTIYF. DNA for the CDR3: TGTGCCGGACAGGGGTTAAGCTCTGGAAACACCATATATTTT. The chain uses TRBV2 and TRBJ1-3; 9 positions match TRBD1. Germline trimming cut 11 bases from V and 0 bases from J; bases unmatched to any gene: 5. Germline V lookup: CDR1 SNHLY, CDR2 FYNNEI. This CDR3 comprises 14 residues.

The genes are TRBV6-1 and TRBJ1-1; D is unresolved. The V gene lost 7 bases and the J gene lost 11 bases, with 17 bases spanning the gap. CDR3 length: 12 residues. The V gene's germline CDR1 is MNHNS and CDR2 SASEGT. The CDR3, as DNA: TGTGCCAGCAAGAAAGGAGGAGACGACGCTTTCTTT. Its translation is CASKKGGDDAFF.

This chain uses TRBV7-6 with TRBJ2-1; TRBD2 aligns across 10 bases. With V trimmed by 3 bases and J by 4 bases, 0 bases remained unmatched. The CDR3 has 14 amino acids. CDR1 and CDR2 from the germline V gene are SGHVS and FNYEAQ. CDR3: CASSLTSGYNEQFF. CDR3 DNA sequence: TGTGCCAGCAGCTTGACTAGCGGGTACAATGAGCAGTTCTTC.

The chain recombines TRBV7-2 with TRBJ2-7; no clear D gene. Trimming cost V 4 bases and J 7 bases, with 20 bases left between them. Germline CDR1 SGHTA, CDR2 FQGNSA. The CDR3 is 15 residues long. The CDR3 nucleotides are TGTGCCAGCAGCTCTTCCCTCTCAAGGACGTATGAGCAGTACTTC. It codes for CASSSSLSRTYEQYF.

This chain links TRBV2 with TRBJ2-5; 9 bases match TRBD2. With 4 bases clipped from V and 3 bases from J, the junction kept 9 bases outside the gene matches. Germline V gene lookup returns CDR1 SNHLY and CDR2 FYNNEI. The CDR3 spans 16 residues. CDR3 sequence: CASSAGSGGFEETQYF. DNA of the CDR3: TGTGCCAGCAGTGCTGGGAGCGGGGGGTTCGAAGAGACCCAGTACTTC.

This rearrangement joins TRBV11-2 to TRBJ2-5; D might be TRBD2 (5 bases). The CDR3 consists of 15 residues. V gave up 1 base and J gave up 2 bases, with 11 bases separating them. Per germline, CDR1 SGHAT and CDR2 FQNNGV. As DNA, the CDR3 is TGTGCCAGCAGCTTAGTCGGGGAAAGGCAAGAGACCCAGTACTTC. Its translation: CASSLVGERQETQYF.

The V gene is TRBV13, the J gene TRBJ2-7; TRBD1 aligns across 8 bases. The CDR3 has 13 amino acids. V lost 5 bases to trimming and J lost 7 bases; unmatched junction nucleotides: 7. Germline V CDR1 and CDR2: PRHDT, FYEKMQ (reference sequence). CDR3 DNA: TGTGCCAGCAGCCCGGGGACAGGTGGGGAGCAGTACTTC. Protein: CASSPGTGGEQYF.

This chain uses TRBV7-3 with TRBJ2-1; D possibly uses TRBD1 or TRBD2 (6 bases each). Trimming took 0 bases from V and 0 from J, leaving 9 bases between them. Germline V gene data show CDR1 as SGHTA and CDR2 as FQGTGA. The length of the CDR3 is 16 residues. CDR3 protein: CASSLTEGGSYNEQFF. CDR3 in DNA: TGTGCCAGCAGCTTAACGGAGGGGGGCTCCTACAATGAGCAGTTCTTC.